This TCR beta chain was recorded in a study of blood T cells in healthy people across ages. Germline V lookup: CDR1 DFQATT, CDR2 SNEGSKA (reference sequence). This CDR3 contains 11 residues. The V and J ends lost 6 bases and 8 bases respectively, with 13 bases between them. With a J-beta primer mix and a sample-barcoded 5' primer, a second PCR ran 7 to 11 cycles. Using its own MiXCR run on the 5' RACE reads, TCRdb lists one record per CDR3 protein. The sample shows about 780,000 distinct CDR3 sequences, approximately 24% of them seen only once. The data were also submitted as part of a second study, on T cells of mothers and their children.

This sequence originates from a boy aged 5-17 years in good health. The sequencing sample was made of blood. This chain links TRBV20-1 with TRBJ1-2; D remains ambiguous. CDR3 residues: CSAPRRGGYTF. The CDR3 bases are TGCAGTGCGCCCCGGCGCGGGGGCTACACCTTC.